Sequencing of this TCR beta chain was carried out in a study of blood T cell repertoires in COVID-19. Study background: Samples representing acute and convalescent COVID-19 were sourced from the United States, Italy and Spain. T cells, B-cell-depleted T cells, or PBMCs supplied cDNA or gDNA.

Study processing details: Using reference gene primer amplification, nucleated cell counts were estimated. Assay: immunoSEQ multiplex PCR; the TCRdb copy retains only in-frame clones and omits some. V and J calls and clone size are those listed in that table; D and trimming were worked out from the DNA. The sample carries 65,000 to 75,000 clones, 75% to 95% recorded once. The CDR3 has 14 amino acids. Germline V gives CDR1 SGHTA, CDR2 FQGNSA. Trimming stripped 0 bases from V and 4 bases from J, with 10 bases between. The V and J genes are TRBV7-2 and TRBJ2-7; a weak D match, TRBD1 (5 bases). The source material was peripheral blood. The receptor comes from a human donor with active COVID-19. The donor label of this sample is uncertain. The CDR3, as DNA: TGTGCCAGCAGCTTAGCGACAGCAGATTACGAGCAGTACTTC. Its protein is CASSLATADYEQYF.